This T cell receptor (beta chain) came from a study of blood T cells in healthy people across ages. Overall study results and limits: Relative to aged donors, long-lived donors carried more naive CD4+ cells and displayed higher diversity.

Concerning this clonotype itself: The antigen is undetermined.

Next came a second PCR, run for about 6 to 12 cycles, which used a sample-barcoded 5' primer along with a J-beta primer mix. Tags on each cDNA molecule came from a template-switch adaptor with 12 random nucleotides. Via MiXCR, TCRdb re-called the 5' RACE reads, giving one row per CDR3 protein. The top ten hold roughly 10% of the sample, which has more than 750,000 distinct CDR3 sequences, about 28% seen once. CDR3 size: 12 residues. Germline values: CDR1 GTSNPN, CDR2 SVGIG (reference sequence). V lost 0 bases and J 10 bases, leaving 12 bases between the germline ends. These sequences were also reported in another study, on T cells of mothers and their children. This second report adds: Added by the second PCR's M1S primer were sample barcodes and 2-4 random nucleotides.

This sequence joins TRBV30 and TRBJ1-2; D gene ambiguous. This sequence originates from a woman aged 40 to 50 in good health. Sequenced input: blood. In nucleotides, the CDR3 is TGTGCCTGGAGTGTAATGGCGGGGTTCTACACCTTC. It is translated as CAWSVMAGFYTF. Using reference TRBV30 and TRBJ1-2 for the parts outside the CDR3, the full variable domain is SQTIHQWPATLVQPVGSPLSLECTVEGTSNPNLYWYRQAAGRGLQLLFYSVGIGQISSEVPQNLSASRPQDRQFILSSKKLLLSDSGFYLCAWSVMAGFYTFGSGTRLTVV.